The next 3 T cell receptor beta chains were all read from a single sample in a study of cytotoxic CD8 clonotypes in ibrutinib-treated CLL. Profiled with immunoSEQ multiplex PCR; TCRdb holds only in-frame clones, not every one. The sample includes 100,000 to 150,000 clones, around 85% seen only once; the top ten take over 2%. This sample comprised PBMCs, obtained after 24 months of ibrutinib treatment. These receptors were taken from a human donor with chronic lymphocytic leukemia.

The V call is TRBV7-2, the J call TRBJ2-1, with 15 bases aligning to TRBD2. The CDR3 has 16 amino acids. Trimming removed 5 bases from V and 9 bases from J; junction bases left unmatched: 8. In germline, CDR1 is SGHTA, CDR2 FQGNSA. This CDR3 is CASSPPGLAGGREQFF. CDR3 nucleotides: TGTGCCAGCAGCCCTCCGGGACTAGCGGGAGGTCGTGAGCAGTTCTTC.

The V and J genes are TRBV27 and TRBJ1-4; weak D call: TRBD1 (6 bases). V dropped 5 bases and J dropped 7 bases, with 23 bases sitting between them. This CDR3 comprises 17 residues. The germline V gene encodes CDR1 MNHEY and CDR2 SMNVEV (reference sequence). The CDR3 DNA reads as TGTGCCAGCAGTCGGGGGGCACAGTCTCTGCGGAGTGAAAAACTGTTTTTT. It specifies CASSRGAQSLRSEKLFF.

In its sample, this clone was seen once. The chain employs TRBV28 and TRBJ2-7, with TRBD1 as a possible D gene (5 bases). CDR1 and CDR2 (germline): MDHEN, SYDVKM. Trimming stripped 3 bases from V and 2 bases from J, with 8 bases between. CDR3 size: 13 residues. The CDR3 sequence: CASSFQGTYEQYF. The CDR3 DNA sequence: TGTGCCAGCAGTTTCCAGGGCACCTACGAGCAGTACTTC. The variable domain in full, with the rest retrieved from reference TRBV28 and TRBJ2-7, is DVKVTQSSRYLVKRTGEKVFLECVQDMDHENMFWYRQDPGLGLRLIYFSYDVKMKEKGDIPEGYSVSREKKERFSLILESASTNQTSMYLCASSFQGTYEQYFGPGTRLTVT.